This passage covers 22 T cell receptor beta chains from one sample sequenced in a study of T-cell reconstitution after alpha-beta-depleted transplantation in children (dated by TCRdb to the mid-2010s). Libraries were constructed by PCR. Instrument on record: Illumina HiSeq 2500. TCR libraries were prepared with molecular barcoding, using unique molecular identifiers to normalize TCRbeta repertoire quantification. TCRdb applied fastp at Q25 and MiXCR to the public reads, then kept only in-frame beta chains. Every distinct CDR3 protein forms one entry, paired with its most common genes and DNA. A total of approximately 430,000 distinct CDR3 sequences appear in this sample, 15% to 20% of them only once. Roughly 29% of the sample comes from the top ten. Read against the paper, the sample's treatment or condition label means: allogeneic hematopoietic cell transplantation with graft depleted of TCRalphabeta T cells and CD19 B cells.

Sequencing was performed on PBMCs, mostly from graft donor cells, taken 360 days after TCRalphabeta/CD19-depleted stem cell transplant. These receptors were taken from a boy in the first two years of life who had a stem cell transplant for Wiskott-Aldrich syndrome, so the T cells may come from the graft donor.

The chain links TRBV15 to TRBJ2-2, with D tentatively TRBD1 or TRBD2 (6 bases each). Germline-derived CDR1 and CDR2 are LNHNV and YYDKDF (reference sequence). Between the trimmed V and J ends, which lost 1 base and 6 bases, there was a span of 18 bases. The CDR3 has 17 amino acids. The CDR3 loop is CATSRVRLGGRAGELFF. For the CDR3, the DNA is TGTGCCACCAGCAGAGTTCGTTTGGGGGGCCGCGCCGGGGAGCTGTTTTTT.

This clonotype was observed a handful of times. The chain links TRBV11-2 to TRBJ2-3; a possible D gene is TRBD2 (6 bases). This CDR3 region has 13 residues. V was trimmed by 2 bases and J by 6 bases, leaving 9 bases between them. Germline CDR1 is SGHAT and CDR2 is FQNNGV. The DNA of the CDR3 is TGTGCCAGCAGCTTAAGGACTATGGATACGCAGTATTTT. Amino acid sequence: CASSLRTMDTQYF.

This clonotype was picked up a small number of times. The chain links TRBV18 to TRBJ2-7, with 8 bases matching TRBD1. Germline V lookup: CDR1 KGHSH, CDR2 LQKENI. The CDR3 sequence is 15 residues long. The V segment lost 6 bases and the J segment 2 bases; nucleotides outside the gene matches: 9. CDR3 nucleotide sequence: TGTGCCAGCTCCCAGGGTAGGACAGGGACCTACGAGCAGTACTTC. Translating gives CASSQGRTGTYEQYF.

This clonotype has just a few counts. This chain connects TRBV20-1 to TRBJ2-1, with 10 positions matching TRBD1. CDR3 size: 14 residues. V shed 3 bases and J 5 bases; nucleotides not matched to a gene: 4. CDR1 is DFQATT, CDR2 SNEGSKA, per germline (reference sequence). CDR3: CSASSGTGDNEQFF. The CDR3 coding sequence is TGCAGTGCTAGTTCAGGGACAGGGGACAATGAGCAGTTCTTC.

This clonotype occurred a few times. The chain has TRBV5-1 and TRBJ2-1; 11 bases align to TRBD1. The CDR3 loop spans 15 amino acids. Germline V CDR1 and CDR2: SGHRS, YFSETQ. V shed 0 bases, J shed 8 bases, and the junction held 4 bases outside the gene matches. The CDR3 DNA is TGCGCCAGCAGCTTGGGGACAGGGGGCCGGTATGAGCAGTTCTTC. This codes for CASSLGTGGRYEQFF.

The chain uses TRBV15 and TRBJ2-2; no definite D call. Trimming removed 0 bases from V and 5 bases from J, with 4 bases in between. The CDR3 is 13 amino acids. CDR1 is LNHNV and CDR2 is YYDKDF in the germline V gene (reference sequence). CDR3 sequence (DNA): TGTGCCACCAGCAGAGAAATAACCGGGGAGCTGTTTTTT. Protein sequence: CATSREITGELFF.

A few counts support this clonotype. The gene calls are TRBV12-3 or TRBV12-4 and TRBJ2-1; possibly TRBD1 or TRBD2 for D (6 bases each). V was trimmed by 6 bases and J by 9 bases, leaving 15 bases between them. The CDR3 has 13 residues. The CDR3 bases are TGTGCCAGCAGCTCTTTCAGGGGAGGTGAGCAGTTCTTC. It yields the protein CASSSFRGGEQFF.

V usage is TRBV7-9 and J usage is TRBJ2-5; TRBD2 matches 13 bases. The CDR3 consists of 16 residues. Trimming at V came to 4 bases and at J to 6 bases, leaving 8 bases not matched to a gene. From germline, CDR1 is SEHNR and CDR2 FQNEAQ (reference sequence). CDR3 protein: CASSSSAGLAGQTQYF. As DNA, the CDR3 is TGTGCCAGCAGCTCAAGTGCGGGACTAGCGGGACAGACCCAGTACTTC. The whole variable domain, filled in from reference TRBV7-9 and TRBJ2-5, reads DTGVSQNPRHKITKRGQNVTFRCDPISEHNRLYWYRQTLGQGPEFLTYFQNEAQLEKSRLLSDRFSAERPKGSFSTLEIQRTEQGDSAMYLCASSSSAGLAGQTQYFGPGTRLLVL.

This clonotype was counted between two and nine times. The chain joins TRBV19 to TRBJ2-5; maybe TRBD2 (6 bases). The CDR3 length is 13 residues. Trimming took off 10 bases at V and 2 bases at J, with 14 bases between the two ends. CDR1 is LNHDA and CDR2 is SQIVND in the germline V gene (reference sequence). The CDR3 protein is CATSQRAQETQYF. CDR3 coding DNA: TGTGCCACATCCCAGCGGGCACAAGAGACCCAGTACTTC.

The chain is built from TRBV10-3 and TRBJ2-1; D is unresolved. CDR3 length equals 14 residues. The germline V and J ends were trimmed by 6 bases and 3 bases, with 12 bases remaining between them. Looked up from germline, CDR1 is ENHRY and CDR2 is SYGVKD. DNA for the CDR3: TGTGCCATCAGCCTCGCGGAAGGCTACAATGAGCAGTTCTTC. Its translation is CAISLAEGYNEQFF.

The chain uses TRBV6-5 and TRBJ2-1, with unresolved D. This CDR3 is 14 amino acids long. V shed 0 bases and J shed 7 bases, with 10 bases lying between them. Per the germline V gene, CDR1 is MNHEY and CDR2 is SVGAGI. The chain's CDR3 is CASSYSKIGNEQFF. CDR3 DNA: TGTGCCAGCAGTTACTCTAAAATCGGGAATGAGCAGTTCTTC.

The chain is built from TRBV11-3 and TRBJ2-2, with TRBD2 as a possible D gene (7 bases). The germline V and J ends were trimmed by 5 bases and 0 bases, with 10 bases remaining between them. The CDR3 is 15 residues long. The germline CDR1 and CDR2 sequences are SGHNT and YENEEA. CDR3 nucleotide sequence: TGTGCCAGCAGCCGGCGGGGGCCGAACACCGGGGAGCTGTTTTTT. Protein: CASSRRGPNTGELFF.

This clonotype was found a few times. This chain links TRBV20-1 with TRBJ2-5; D is ambiguous. CDR3 length: 12 residues. Germline V CDR1 and CDR2: DFQATT, SNEGSKA (reference sequence). V was clipped by 3 bases and J by 2 bases, with 7 bases between them. The CDR3 spells CSASSQQETQYF. DNA of the CDR3: TGCAGTGCTAGTAGTCAACAAGAGACCCAGTACTTC.

This clonotype was found a few times. The gene calls are TRBV25-1 and TRBJ2-7; the D gene is possibly TRBD2 (6 bases). The V gene's germline CDR1 is MGHDK and CDR2 SYGVNS. CDR3 length equals 14 residues. V was trimmed by 4 bases and J by 1 base, leaving 11 bases between them. CDR3 region: CASSVIADSYEQYF. The CDR3 coding sequence is TGTGCCAGCAGTGTGATAGCGGATTCCTACGAGCAGTACTTC.

This clonotype was counted a few times. This rearrangement joins TRBV20-1 to TRBJ2-3; 11 nucleotides line up with TRBD2. CDR1 is DFQATT and CDR2 is SNEGSKA in the germline V gene (reference sequence). Germline trimming cut 2 bases from V and 5 bases from J; bases unmatched to any gene: 3. The CDR3 length is 14 residues. The CDR3 region is CSARLLAGVDTQYF. The DNA of the CDR3 is TGCAGTGCTAGATTACTAGCGGGAGTAGATACGCAGTATTTT.

This chain connects TRBV5-1 to TRBJ2-3, with 7 bases identical to TRBD2. The J segment lost 0 bases and the V segment lost 2 bases, leaving 6 bases of the junction unmatched. Germline values: CDR1 SGHRS, CDR2 YFSETQ. This CDR3 has 16 amino acids. The CDR3 DNA follows: TGCGCCAGCAGCTTCCTCGGGGGGATAAGCACAGATACGCAGTATTTT. Translated, it gives CASSFLGGISTDTQYF.

The chain uses TRBV10-3 and TRBJ1-5; D remains ambiguous. V was clipped by 2 bases and J by 2 bases, with 13 bases between them. From germline, CDR1 is ENHRY and CDR2 SYGVKD. The CDR3 sequence is 16 residues long. CDR3 amino acids: CAISEGYGSRNQPQHF. In DNA, the CDR3 is TGTGCCATCAGTGAGGGATACGGCTCTCGCAATCAGCCCCAGCATTTT.

This clonotype was picked up many times. J is TRBJ2-7 and V is TRBV12-3 or TRBV12-4, with D hard to call. The CDR3 is made up of 12 amino acids. V shed 1 base and J shed 4 bases, with 5 bases lying between them. In nucleotides, the CDR3 is TGTGCCAGCAGTTTAGTTCGGTACGAGCAGTACTTC. Its protein product is CASSLVRYEQYF.

This clonotype was seen more than once but under ten times. V gene TRBV9 combines with J gene TRBJ2-3; D perhaps matches TRBD1 (6 bases). The CDR3 has 15 amino acids. Trimming removed 0 bases at V and 1 base at J, with 9 bases between. Per the germline V gene, CDR1 is SGDLS and CDR2 is YYNGEE. In DNA, the CDR3 is TGTGCCAGCAGCGTAGCGCCAGGGGGCACAGATACGCAGTATTTT. It specifies CASSVAPGGTDTQYF.

Ten or more counts support this clonotype. The J gene is TRBJ2-3, the V gene TRBV20-1; D remains unclear. V lost 3 bases and J 1 base, leaving 17 bases between the germline ends. The CDR3 spans 16 residues. Germline CDR1 is DFQATT and CDR2 is SNEGSKA (reference sequence). The chain's CDR3 is CSASGHSTTGTDTQYF. The CDR3 DNA sequence: TGCAGTGCTAGTGGCCACTCTACCACTGGCACAGATACGCAGTATTTT.

This clonotype was seen only a few times. The chain couples TRBV21-1 to TRBJ2-3; no check of the table's D call, TRBD1, against the DNA was made. TRBV21-1 is marked as a pseudogene. The CDR3 has 15 residues. The CDR3 region has the DNA TGTGCCAGCAGCAAAGGGGGCACTAGCACAGATACGCAGTATTTT. Protein product: CASSKGGTSTDTQYF.

This chain links TRBV18 with TRBJ2-3, with TRBD2 identical over 10 bases. The CDR3 sequence is 15 residues long. The V and J ends lost 3 bases and 6 bases, in that order; junction bases with no gene match: 6. Germline V lookup: CDR1 KGHSH, CDR2 LQKENI. CDR3 residues: CASSPLASGSDTQYF. CDR3 nucleotide sequence: TGTGCCAGCTCACCCCTGGCTAGCGGGAGTGATACGCAGTATTTT.